The 10 T cell receptor beta chains below come from one sample, sequenced in a study of blood T cell repertoires in COVID-19 (dated by TCRdb to 2020 to 2022). Libraries came from the immunoSEQ multiplex PCR assay. This is the immuneACCESS table as TCRdb keeps it, with only in-frame sequences that have V and J called. A part of the clones is gone; compared with another copy, unresolved V genes explain less than half, and the rest is unexplained. Here the sample has 90,000 to 120,000 clones; over 80% occur a single time. The ten largest make up 1% to 1.5% of the sample. The sample consisted of peripheral blood. All receptors derive from a woman in her 30s with acute or convalescent COVID-19.

V usage is TRBV20-1 and J usage is TRBJ2-7; no definite D call. Between the trimmed V and J ends, which lost 3 bases and 0 bases, there was a span of 18 bases. Germline CDR1 reads DFQATT; CDR2 reads SNEGSKA (reference sequence). CDR3 length equals 16 residues. Here the CDR3 DNA reads TGCAGTGCTAGTAGTAGTGTGGAGAAGAGCTCCTACGAGCAGTACTTC. Translating gives CSASSSVEKSSYEQYF.

The V and J genes are TRBV15 and TRBJ1-1; 7 nucleotides agree with TRBD1. Trimming removed 0 bases from V and 5 bases from J; junction bases left unmatched: 9. The germline gives CDR1 LNHNV, CDR2 YYDKDF (reference sequence). The CDR3 totals 16 residues. CDR3 sequence (DNA): TGTGCCACCAGCAGAGATGGTTCAGGGGGGAGGACTGAAGCTTTCTTT. This gives the protein CATSRDGSGGRTEAFF.

The V gene is TRBV3-1 (or the pseudogene TRBV3-2), the J gene TRBJ2-3, with D unresolved. The CDR3 consists of 14 residues. Trimming pared 4 bases from V and 0 bases from J, leaving 8 bases between. CDR1 and CDR2 from the germline V gene are LGHDT and YNNKEL (reference sequence). CDR3 sequence reads: CASSPMVSTDTQYF. DNA for the CDR3: TGTGCCAGCAGCCCTATGGTGAGCACAGATACGCAGTATTTT.

The chain combines TRBV12-3 or TRBV12-4 with TRBJ2-7; 9 bases match TRBD2. This CDR3 has 13 amino acids. V shed 8 bases and J 3 bases; nucleotides not matched to a gene: 5. DNA of the CDR3: TGTGCCAGCCGGCCTAGCGGGATCTACGAGCAGTACTTC. This gives the protein CASRPSGIYEQYF.

This clone turned up a few times. The CDR3 loop reads CASRDLQETQYF. In nucleotides, the CDR3 is TGTGCCAGCAGGGACTTACAAGAGACCCAGTACTTC. The rearrangement uses TRBV3-1 (or the pseudogene TRBV3-2) and TRBJ2-5; possibly TRBD2 for D (5 bases). The V end lost 6 bases, the J end lost 2 bases, and 7 bases lay between the germline ends. The CDR3 loop spans 12 amino acids. Germline V CDR1 and CDR2: LGHDT, YNNKEL (reference sequence).

The rearrangement uses TRBV14 and TRBJ2-3, with 8 nucleotides matching TRBD1. Germline CDR1 is SGHDN and CDR2 is FVKESK. V lost 2 bases and J lost 4; bases outside the gene matches: 2. The CDR3 loop spans 14 amino acids. The DNA for the CDR3 is TGTGCCAGCAGCCAAAGACAGGGGCCAGATACGCAGTATTTT. It yields the protein CASSQRQGPDTQYF.

The chain recombines TRBV3-1 (or the pseudogene TRBV3-2) with TRBJ1-1; D is uncertain. The ends were cut back, 0 bases at V and 0 bases at J, with 17 bases in the middle. This CDR3 contains 18 residues. Looked up from germline, CDR1 is LGHDT and CDR2 is YNNKEL (reference sequence). The CDR3 nucleotides read TGTGCCAGCAGCCAAGATCGGTGGTACAGACCCATGAACACTGAAGCTTTCTTT. Translation: CASSQDRWYRPMNTEAFF.

The V call is TRBV28, the J call TRBJ2-2, with 7 bases fitting TRBD1. CDR3 length: 14 amino acids. Trimming took 6 bases from V and 3 from J; bases not matched to a gene: 4. The germline CDR1 and CDR2 sequences are MDHEN and SYDVKM. The CDR3 loop reads CASRRQGYTGELFF. CDR3 DNA sequence: TGTGCCAGCAGGCGACAGGGATACACCGGGGAGCTGTTTTTT.

The rearrangement uses TRBV5-1 and TRBJ2-3, with D perhaps matching TRBD2 (6 bases). The CDR3 is 19 residues long. From germline, CDR1 is SGHRS and CDR2 YFSETQ. The V and J ends lost 0 bases and 5 bases respectively, with 25 bases between them. CDR3 amino acids: CASSLARRIDSPGGDTQYF. CDR3 DNA: TGCGCCAGCAGCTTGGCCCGACGGATAGACTCGCCCGGGGGAGATACGCAGTATTTT.

J is TRBJ2-1 and V is TRBV7-2; 8 nucleotides align to TRBD2. Germline V gene sequence: CDR1 SGHTA, CDR2 FQGNSA. CDR3 size: 16 residues. J lost 2 bases, V lost 5 bases, and 8 bases had no gene match. CDR3 nucleotide sequence: TGTGCCAGCAGCCCCTTGGCGGGGGGCGCCTACAATGAGCAGTTCTTC. The encoded protein is CASSPLAGGAYNEQFF.